This paragraph covers one T cell receptor (beta chain) sequence. The sample originates from a study of blood T cell repertoires in COVID-19. Per the study methods: Estimates of nucleated cell counts were drawn from the amplification of reference gene primers. Method: immunoSEQ multiplex PCR; TCRdb's copy keeps in-frame clones and lacks some. That table is the source of V, J and clone size, and D and trimming were worked out from the DNA. This sample has 300,000 to 400,000 clones, with about 90% found just once. Germline loops: CDR1 SEHNR, CDR2 FQNEAQ (reference sequence). J lost 5 bases, V lost 5 bases, and 7 bases had no gene match. There are 15 residues in the CDR3.

Source material: peripheral blood. The chain recombines TRBV7-9 with TRBJ2-1, with TRBD1 identical over 9 bases. The TCR originated in a woman younger than 35 who had recovered from COVID-19. CDR3 amino acids: CASSPGTGYNNEQFF. CDR3 bases: TGTGCCAGCAGCCCCGGGACAGGGTACAACAATGAGCAGTTCTTC.